The source of this T cell receptor beta chain is a study of blood T cells in healthy people across ages. In the study overall: Template switching retrieved approximately one barcoded beta molecule for each two T cells.

With a J-beta primer mix and a sample-barcoded 5' primer, a second PCR ran 7 to 11 cycles. Unique molecular identifiers of 12 random nucleotides labeled each cDNA. At least 3 million CDR3-containing paired-end reads were obtained per sample. TCRdb redid the calling of the 5' RACE reads with MiXCR, one entry per CDR3 protein. The sample has hundreds of thousands of distinct CDR3 sequences; under 30% are singletons. The CDR3 sequence is 17 residues long. V lost 0 bases and J lost 7; bases outside the gene matches: 6. Germline V lookup: CDR1 LNHDA, CDR2 SQIVND (reference sequence). This clonotype was detected only once. The sample was also linked to a second study, of T cells of mothers and their children. That investigation notes: Three healthy Caucasian mothers, along with their six children, were the donors.

The TCR comes from a boy aged 5-17 years in good health. This chain joins TRBV19 and TRBJ2-1; 13 nucleotides agree with TRBD2. The sample was blood. Written as DNA, the CDR3 is TGTGCCAGTAGTATAGATTCGGGACTAGCGGGGCTTAATGAGCAGTTCTTC. It translates to CASSIDSGLAGLNEQFF.